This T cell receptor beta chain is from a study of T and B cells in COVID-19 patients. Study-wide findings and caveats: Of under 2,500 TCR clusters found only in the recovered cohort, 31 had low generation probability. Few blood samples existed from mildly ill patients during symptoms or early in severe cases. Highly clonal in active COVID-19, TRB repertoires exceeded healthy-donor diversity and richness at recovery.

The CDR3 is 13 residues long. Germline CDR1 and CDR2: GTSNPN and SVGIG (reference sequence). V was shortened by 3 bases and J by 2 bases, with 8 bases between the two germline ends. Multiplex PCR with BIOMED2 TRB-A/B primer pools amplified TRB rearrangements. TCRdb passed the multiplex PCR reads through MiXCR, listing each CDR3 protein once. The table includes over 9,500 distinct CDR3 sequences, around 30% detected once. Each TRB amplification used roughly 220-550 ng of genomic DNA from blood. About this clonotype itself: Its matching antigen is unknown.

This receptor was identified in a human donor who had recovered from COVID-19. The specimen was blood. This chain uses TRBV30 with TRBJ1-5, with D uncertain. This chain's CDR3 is CAWRDRGNQPQHF. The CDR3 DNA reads TGTGCCTGGAGGGACCGCGGCAATCAGCCCCAGCATTTT.